Below are 2 T cell receptor beta chains sequenced from a single sample in a study of T cell responses to AZD1222 COVID-19 vaccine (dated by TCRdb to the early 2020s). Explained via the paper, the time point label denotes: baseline before first vaccination. Receptor libraries were prepared by the immunoSEQ multiplex PCR assay. TCRdb mirrors the immuneACCESS table, restricted to in-frame sequences. Some clones are absent from its copies; in checked studies, under half trace to an unresolved V gene, and the reason for the others is unknown. This sample comprises about 96,000 clones, 70% to 90% of them detected only once. Together, the top ten hold more than 1.5% of the sample. Material: peripheral blood, obtained on day 0 of AZD1222 vaccination. The origin of the receptors is an adult in good health.

The chain employs TRBV7-6 and TRBJ2-2, with TRBD2 matching 12 bases. The CDR3 has 16 residues. V trimming: 5 bases; J trimming: 5 bases; junction bases outside the gene matches: 6. Germline V gene lookup returns CDR1 SGHVS and CDR2 FNYEAQ. The CDR3 DNA reads TGTGCCAGCAGCCCCTTCGGGACTAGCGGGACCGGGGAGCTGTTTTTT. Amino acids: CASSPFGTSGTGELFF. The whole variable domain, filled in from reference TRBV7-6 and TRBJ2-2, reads GAGVSQSPRYKVTKRGQDVALRCDPISGHVSLYWYRQALGQGPEFLTYFNYEAQQDKSGLPNDRFSAERPEGSISTLTIQRTEQRDSAMYRCASSPFGTSGTGELFFGEGSRLTVL.

This clone was seen only once. Written as DNA, the CDR3 is TGTGCCAGCAGCCTCGGGACCTCTGGAAACACCATATATTTT. Translating it yields CASSLGTSGNTIYF. The chain couples TRBV11-2 to TRBJ1-3, with D maybe TRBD1 (5 bases). Trimming took off 5 bases at V and 0 bases at J, with 8 bases between the two ends. CDR1 SGHAT and CDR2 FQNNGV come from the germline V gene. The CDR3 contains 14 residues.